This T cell receptor beta chain stems from a study of shared clonotypes between healthy human individuals. On the study more broadly: A couple of women and a few men aged 18 to 49 made up the donors. Study-level findings and limits: Clonotypes that were shared across a few donors made up approximately 5% of naive CD4 clonotypes.

CD45RO-negative cells were positively selected for CCR7, leaving out terminally differentiated effector memory CD45RA+ cells. Adult Caucasians living in Nashville, Tennessee made up all of the donors. Germline V gene sequence: CDR1 SEHNR, CDR2 FQNEAQ (reference sequence). Trimming took 3 bases from V and 7 from J, leaving 10 bases between them. This CDR3 is built from 12 residues. Data came from immunoSEQ multiplex PCR; TCRdb stores just in-frame clones and leaves some out. The data show 1.5 million to 2.5 million clones, about 95% seen once. Comments on this clone: Its target is not known.

V is TRBV7-9 and J is TRBJ2-7; D uncertain. The sequencing sample was made of naive CD8+ T cells sorted from blood. The receptor was derived from a man aged 18 to 29 in good health. CDR3 in DNA: TGTGCCAGCAGCTTCGAGAGTCCTGAGCAGTACTTC. This codes for CASSFESPEQYF.